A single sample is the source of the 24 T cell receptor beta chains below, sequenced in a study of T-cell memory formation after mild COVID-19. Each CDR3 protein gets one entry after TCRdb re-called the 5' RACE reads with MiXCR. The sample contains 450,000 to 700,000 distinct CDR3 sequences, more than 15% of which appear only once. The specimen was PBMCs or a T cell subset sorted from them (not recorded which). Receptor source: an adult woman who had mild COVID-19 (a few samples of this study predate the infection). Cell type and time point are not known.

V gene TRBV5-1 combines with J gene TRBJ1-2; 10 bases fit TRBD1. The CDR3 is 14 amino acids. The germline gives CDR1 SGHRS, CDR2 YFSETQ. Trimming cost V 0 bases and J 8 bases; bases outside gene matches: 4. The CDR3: CASSLAGTGAGYTF. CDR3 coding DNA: TGCGCCAGCAGCTTGGCCGGGACAGGGGCAGGCTACACCTTC.

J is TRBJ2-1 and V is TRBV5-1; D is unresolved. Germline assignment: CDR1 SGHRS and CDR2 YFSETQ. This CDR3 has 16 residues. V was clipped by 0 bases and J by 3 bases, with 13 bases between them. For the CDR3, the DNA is TGCGCCAGCAGCTTGGCCGGTCTAGTCGGCTACAATGAGCAGTTCTTC. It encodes CASSLAGLVGYNEQFF.

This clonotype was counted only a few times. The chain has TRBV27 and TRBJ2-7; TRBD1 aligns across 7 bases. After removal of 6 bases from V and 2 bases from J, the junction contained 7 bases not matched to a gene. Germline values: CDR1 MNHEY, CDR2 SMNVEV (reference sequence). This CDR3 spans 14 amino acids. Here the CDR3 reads CASSAIQGTYEQYF. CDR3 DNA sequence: TGTGCCAGCAGCGCGATACAGGGGACCTACGAGCAGTACTTC.

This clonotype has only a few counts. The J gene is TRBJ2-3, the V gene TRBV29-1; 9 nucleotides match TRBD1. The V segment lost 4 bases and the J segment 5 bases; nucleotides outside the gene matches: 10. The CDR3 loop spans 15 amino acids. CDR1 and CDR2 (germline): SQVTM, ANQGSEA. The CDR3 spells CSVVIQGANVDTQYF. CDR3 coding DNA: TGCAGCGTTGTGATACAGGGGGCTAACGTAGATACGCAGTATTTT.

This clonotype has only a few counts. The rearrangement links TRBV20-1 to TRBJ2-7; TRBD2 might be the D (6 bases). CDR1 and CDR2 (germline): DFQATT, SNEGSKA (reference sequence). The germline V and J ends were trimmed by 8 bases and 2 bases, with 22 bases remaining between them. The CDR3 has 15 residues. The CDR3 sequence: CSPLLAPGPTYEQYF. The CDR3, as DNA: TGCAGTCCTCTTCTAGCGCCCGGACCCACCTACGAGCAGTACTTC.

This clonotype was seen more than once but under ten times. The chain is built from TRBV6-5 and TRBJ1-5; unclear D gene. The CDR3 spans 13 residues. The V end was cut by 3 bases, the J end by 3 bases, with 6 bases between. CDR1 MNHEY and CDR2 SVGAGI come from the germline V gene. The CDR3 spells CASSYSVNQPQHF. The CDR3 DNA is TGTGCCAGCAGTTATAGCGTCAATCAGCCCCAGCATTTT.

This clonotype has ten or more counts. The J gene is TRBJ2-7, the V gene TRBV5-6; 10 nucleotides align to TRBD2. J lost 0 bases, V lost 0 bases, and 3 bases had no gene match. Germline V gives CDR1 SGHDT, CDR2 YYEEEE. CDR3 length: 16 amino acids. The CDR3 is CASSLGLAGVSYEQYF. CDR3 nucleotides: TGTGCCAGCAGCTTGGGACTAGCGGGCGTCTCCTACGAGCAGTACTTC.

CDR3 sequence (DNA): TGCAGCGCGGGGGATTGGGGGGCTCCCACTGAAGCTTTCTTT. Encoded protein: CSAGDWGAPTEAFF. The chain joins TRBV29-1 to TRBJ1-1, with D tentatively TRBD1 (6 bases). CDR3 length: 14 residues. Trimming removed 7 bases from V and 4 bases from J, with 19 bases in between. CDR1 and CDR2 from the germline V gene are SQVTM and ANQGSEA.

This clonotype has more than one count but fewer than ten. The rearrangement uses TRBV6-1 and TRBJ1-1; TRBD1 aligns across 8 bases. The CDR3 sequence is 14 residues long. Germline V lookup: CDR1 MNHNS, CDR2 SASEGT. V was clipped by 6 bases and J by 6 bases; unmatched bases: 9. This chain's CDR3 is CASSDLGQGAEAFF. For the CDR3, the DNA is TGTGCCAGCAGCGACCTCGGACAGGGAGCTGAAGCTTTCTTT.

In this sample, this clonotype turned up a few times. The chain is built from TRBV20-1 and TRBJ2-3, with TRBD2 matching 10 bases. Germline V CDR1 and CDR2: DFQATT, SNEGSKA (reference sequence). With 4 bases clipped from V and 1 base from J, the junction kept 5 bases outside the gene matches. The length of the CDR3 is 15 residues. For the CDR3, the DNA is TGCAGTGCTACCAGACTAGCGGGCCGCACAGATACGCAGTATTTT. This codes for CSATRLAGRTDTQYF.

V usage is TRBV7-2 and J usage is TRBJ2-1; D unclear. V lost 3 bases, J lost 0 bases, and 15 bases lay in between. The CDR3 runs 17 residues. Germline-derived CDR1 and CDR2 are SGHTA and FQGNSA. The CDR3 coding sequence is TGTGCCAGCAGCTTGGACGGATTAAAGAGCTCCTACAATGAGCAGTTCTTC. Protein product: CASSLDGLKSSYNEQFF. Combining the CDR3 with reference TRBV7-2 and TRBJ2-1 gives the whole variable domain GAGVSQSPSNKVTEKGKDVELRCDPISGHTALYWYRQSLGQGLEFLIYFQGNSAPDKSGLPSDRFSAERTGGSVSTLTIQRTQQEDSAVYLCASSLDGLKSSYNEQFFGPGTRLTVL.

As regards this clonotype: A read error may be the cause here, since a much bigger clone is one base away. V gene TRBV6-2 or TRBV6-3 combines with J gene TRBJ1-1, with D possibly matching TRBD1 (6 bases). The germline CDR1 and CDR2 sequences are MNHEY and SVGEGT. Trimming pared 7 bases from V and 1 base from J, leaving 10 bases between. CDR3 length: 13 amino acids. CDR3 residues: CASTSTGNTEAFF. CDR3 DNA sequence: TGTGCCAGCACCTCGACAGGGAACACTGAAGCTTTCTTT.

CDR3 nucleotides: TGCGCCAGCAGCTTGAAGCAGCCAAAAAACATTCAGTACTTC. As protein: CASSLKQPKNIQYF. This chain joins TRBV5-1 and TRBJ2-4; D unresolved. Germline CDR1 reads SGHRS; CDR2 reads YFSETQ. Trimming cost V 1 base and J 4 bases, with 9 bases left between them. This CDR3 is built from 14 residues.

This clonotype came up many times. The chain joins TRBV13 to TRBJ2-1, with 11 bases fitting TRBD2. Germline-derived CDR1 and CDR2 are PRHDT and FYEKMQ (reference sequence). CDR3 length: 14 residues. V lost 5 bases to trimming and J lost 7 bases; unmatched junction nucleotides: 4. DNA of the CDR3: TGTGCCAGCAGCCCTCGGACTAGCGGGAATGAGCAGTTCTTC. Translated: CASSPRTSGNEQFF.

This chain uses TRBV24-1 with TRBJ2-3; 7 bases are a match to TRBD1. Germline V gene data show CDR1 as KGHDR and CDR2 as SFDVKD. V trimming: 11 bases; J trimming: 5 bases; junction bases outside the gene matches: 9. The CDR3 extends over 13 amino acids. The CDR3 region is CASRDRVGDTQYF. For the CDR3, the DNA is TGTGCCAGCCGGGACAGAGTGGGAGATACGCAGTATTTT.

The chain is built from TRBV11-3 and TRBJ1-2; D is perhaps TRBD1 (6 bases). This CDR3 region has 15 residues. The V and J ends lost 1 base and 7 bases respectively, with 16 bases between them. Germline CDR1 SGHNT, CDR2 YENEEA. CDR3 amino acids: CASSLVGLGASGYTF. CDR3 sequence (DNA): TGTGCCAGCAGCTTAGTCGGTCTGGGGGCGAGTGGCTACACCTTC. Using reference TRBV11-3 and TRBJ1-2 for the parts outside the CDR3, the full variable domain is EAGVVQSPRYKIIEKKQPVAFWCNPISGHNTLYWYLQNLGQGPELLIRYENEEAVDDSQLPKDRFSAERLKGVDSTLKIQPAELGDSAVYLCASSLVGLGASGYTFGSGTRLTVV.

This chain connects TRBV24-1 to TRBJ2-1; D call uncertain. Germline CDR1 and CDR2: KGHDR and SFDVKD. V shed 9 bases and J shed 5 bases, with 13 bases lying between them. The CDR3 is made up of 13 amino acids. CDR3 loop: CATGTEGNNEQFF. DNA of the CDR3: TGTGCCACCGGAACGGAAGGAAACAATGAGCAGTTCTTC.

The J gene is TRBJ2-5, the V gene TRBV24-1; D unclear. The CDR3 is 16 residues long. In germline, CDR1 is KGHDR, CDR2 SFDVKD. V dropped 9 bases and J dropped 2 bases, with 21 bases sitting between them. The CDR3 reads CATQTWVGLGQETQYF. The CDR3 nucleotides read TGTGCCACCCAGACGTGGGTAGGGTTGGGGCAAGAGACCCAGTACTTC.

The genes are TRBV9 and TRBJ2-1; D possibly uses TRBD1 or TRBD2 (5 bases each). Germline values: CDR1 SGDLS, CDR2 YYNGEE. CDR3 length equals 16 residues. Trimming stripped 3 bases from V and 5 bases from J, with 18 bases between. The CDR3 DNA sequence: TGTGCCAGCAGCGATCCGCTGGGGGTCCGGGACAATGAGCAGTTCTTC. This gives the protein CASSDPLGVRDNEQFF.

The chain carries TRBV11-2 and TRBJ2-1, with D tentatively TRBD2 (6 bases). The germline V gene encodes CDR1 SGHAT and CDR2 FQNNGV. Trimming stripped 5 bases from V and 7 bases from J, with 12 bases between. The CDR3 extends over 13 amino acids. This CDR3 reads CASSAPGRNEQFF. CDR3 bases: TGTGCCAGCAGCGCCCCGGGGAGGAATGAGCAGTTCTTC.

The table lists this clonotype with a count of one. For the CDR3, the DNA is TGTGCCAGCAGCTCCGGGACAGGGATTTACACCGGGGAGCTGTTTTTT. Its translation is CASSSGTGIYTGELFF. The chain employs TRBV12-3 or TRBV12-4 and TRBJ2-2; TRBD1 aligns across 9 bases. V gave up 6 bases and J gave up 3 bases; unmatched junction bases: 8. This CDR3 comprises 16 residues.

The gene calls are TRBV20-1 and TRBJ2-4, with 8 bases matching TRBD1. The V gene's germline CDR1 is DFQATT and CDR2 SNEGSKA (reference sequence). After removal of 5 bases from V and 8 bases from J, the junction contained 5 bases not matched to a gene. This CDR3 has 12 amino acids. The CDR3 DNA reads TGCAGTGCTTGGACAGGGACGGACATTCAGTACTTC. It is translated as CSAWTGTDIQYF.

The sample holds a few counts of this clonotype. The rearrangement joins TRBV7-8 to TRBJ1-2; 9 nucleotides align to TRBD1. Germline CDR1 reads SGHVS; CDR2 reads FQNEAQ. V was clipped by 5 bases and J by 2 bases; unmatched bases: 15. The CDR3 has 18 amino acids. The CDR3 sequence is CASSQKIHGTGWNYGYTF. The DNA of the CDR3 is TGTGCCAGCAGCCAAAAAATCCACGGGACAGGGTGGAACTATGGCTACACCTTC.

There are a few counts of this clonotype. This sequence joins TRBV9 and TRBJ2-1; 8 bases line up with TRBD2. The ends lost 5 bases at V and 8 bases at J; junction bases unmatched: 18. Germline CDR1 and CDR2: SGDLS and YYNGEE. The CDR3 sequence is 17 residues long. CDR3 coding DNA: TGTGCCAGCAGTCCCGGGGGGACTAGGGTCTCGGTAGATGAGCAGTTCTTC. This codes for CASSPGGTRVSVDEQFF.